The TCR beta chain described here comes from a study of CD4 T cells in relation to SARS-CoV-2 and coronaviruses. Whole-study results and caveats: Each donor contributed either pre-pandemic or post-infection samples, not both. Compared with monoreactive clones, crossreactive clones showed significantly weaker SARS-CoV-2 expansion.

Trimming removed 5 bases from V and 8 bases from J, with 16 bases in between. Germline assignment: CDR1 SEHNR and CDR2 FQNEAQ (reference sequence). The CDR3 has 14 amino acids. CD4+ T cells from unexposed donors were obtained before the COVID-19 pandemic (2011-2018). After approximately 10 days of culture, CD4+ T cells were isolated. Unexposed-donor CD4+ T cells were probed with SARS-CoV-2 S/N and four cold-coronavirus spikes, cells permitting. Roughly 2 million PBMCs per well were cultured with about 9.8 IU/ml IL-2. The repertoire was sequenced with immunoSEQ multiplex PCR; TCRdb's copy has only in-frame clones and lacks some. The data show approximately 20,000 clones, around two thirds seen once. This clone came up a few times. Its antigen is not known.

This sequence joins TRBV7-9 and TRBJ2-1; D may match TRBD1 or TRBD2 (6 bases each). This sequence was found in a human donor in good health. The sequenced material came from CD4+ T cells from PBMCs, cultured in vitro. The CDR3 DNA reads TGTGCCAGCAGCCCCGGGGGCGGGACGGATGAGCAGTTCTTC. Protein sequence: CASSPGGGTDEQFF.